This T cell receptor beta chain was obtained from a study of T cell responses to AZD1222 COVID-19 vaccine. Study-wide points: Seropositivity was recorded at baseline in only 6 or 7 AZD1222 recipients.

Germline V lookup: CDR1 MGHRA, CDR2 YSYEKL. Deletions cut 0 bases from V and 2 bases from J, with 8 bases between. The CDR3 extends over 14 amino acids. Using immunoSEQ multiplex PCR, the repertoire was profiled, and TCRdb retains in-frame clones only, with some absent. The sample records some 95,000 clones, approximately 88% being singletons. About this clone itself: As yet, its antigen is unknown.

The source material was peripheral blood, sampled 28 days after the second AZD1222 dose. The V gene is TRBV4-1, the J gene TRBJ2-7; D not certain. This clonotype originated in an adult who received the AZD1222 COVID-19 vaccine. CDR3 coding DNA: TGCGCCAGCAGCCAAGATGACACCGCCTACGAGCAGTACTTC. Amino acid sequence: CASSQDDTAYEQYF.